One and the same sample provided the 24 T cell receptor beta chains below, sequenced in a study of T cell changes during pregnancy in multiple sclerosis. Produced via immunoSEQ multiplex PCR; TCRdb's table is partial and in-frame only. The sample has 100,000 to 150,000 clones, approximately 95% seen once; the top ten hold roughly 6%. The material was peripheral blood, obtained before pregnancy. All receptors come from a female donor with multiple sclerosis, enrolled in a pregnancy study.

J is TRBJ2-6 and V is TRBV7-3; no clear D. V was pared by 5 bases and J by 0 bases, with 5 bases between. Germline CDR1 and CDR2: SGHTA and FQGTGA. This CDR3 has 14 amino acids. CDR3 amino acids: CASSRDSGANVLTF. Written as DNA, the CDR3 is TGTGCCAGCAGCCGCGACTCTGGGGCCAACGTCCTGACTTTC.

This sequence joins TRBV2 and TRBJ1-1; unclear D gene. Germline V gene data show CDR1 as SNHLY and CDR2 as FYNNEI. Deletions cut 7 bases from V and 6 bases from J, with 9 bases between. This CDR3 is built from 11 residues. The CDR3 nucleotides read TGTGCCAGCATAAGGAGACCTGAAGCTTTCTTT. Amino acids: CASIRRPEAFF.

The chain recombines TRBV5-1 with TRBJ1-4; the match to TRBD1 covers 7 bases. Germline CDR1 is SGHRS and CDR2 is YFSETQ. The V gene end was trimmed by 4 bases and the J gene end by 0 bases; junction bases not matched to a gene: 18. The CDR3 contains 20 residues. This CDR3 is CASSRGQAGGTFATNEKLFF. CDR3 sequence (DNA): TGCGCCAGCAGCCGGGGTCAGGCAGGGGGAACCTTTGCAACTAATGAAAAACTGTTTTTT.

V gene TRBV30 combines with J gene TRBJ1-5, with no clear D. Trimming shortened V by 0 bases and J by 0 bases, and 6 bases separated the two germline ends. CDR3 length: 14 residues. Germline V gene sequence: CDR1 GTSNPN, CDR2 SVGIG (reference sequence). CDR3 coding DNA: TGTGCCTGGAGTGTTACGGTTAGCAATCAGCCCCAGCATTTT. The encoded protein is CAWSVTVSNQPQHF.

The rearrangement joins TRBV9 to TRBJ1-1; D is unresolved. The CDR3 is 13 amino acids. Deletions cut 4 bases from V and 5 bases from J, with 12 bases between. The germline V gene encodes CDR1 SGDLS and CDR2 YYNGEE. The CDR3 region is CASSYTRETEAFF. In nucleotides, the CDR3 is TGTGCCAGCAGCTATACACGGGAAACTGAAGCTTTCTTT.

This chain joins TRBV27 and TRBJ2-1; 11 bases fit TRBD2. J was trimmed by 2 bases and V by 8 bases; bases with no gene match: 17. Germline V gene sequence: CDR1 MNHEY, CDR2 SMNVEV (reference sequence). This CDR3 has 19 residues. This chain's CDR3 is CASRLTGTSGTRPYNEQFF. Written as DNA, the CDR3 is TGTGCCAGCCGGCTTACCGGGACTAGCGGAACTCGACCCTACAATGAGCAGTTCTTC.

The chain couples TRBV9 to TRBJ1-5, with 9 bases lining up with TRBD1. The CDR3 contains 15 residues. The J segment lost 7 bases and the V segment lost 4 bases, leaving 9 bases of the junction unmatched. Germline CDR1 reads SGDLS; CDR2 reads YYNGEE. The CDR3 protein is CASSSGTGRGQPQHF. CDR3 coding DNA: TGTGCCAGCAGCTCCGGGACAGGGCGAGGGCAGCCCCAGCATTTT.

The chain joins TRBV6-4 to TRBJ2-3; no firm D call. Trimming cost V 10 bases and J 0 bases, with 14 bases left between them. Germline V gene sequence: CDR1 MRHNA, CDR2 SNTAGT. The CDR3 runs to 14 residues. The CDR3 DNA reads TGTGCCAATACATGCATGATAAGCACAGATACGCAGTATTTT. Encoded protein: CANTCMISTDTQYF.

J is TRBJ2-3 and V is TRBV2; perhaps TRBD1 as D (6 bases). The CDR3 spans 17 residues. Germline-derived CDR1 and CDR2 are SNHLY and FYNNEI. The V and J ends lost 6 bases and 0 bases respectively, with 19 bases between them. The CDR3 loop is CASSSLQDSPSTDTQYF. CDR3 in DNA: TGTGCCAGCAGCTCCCTACAGGACAGCCCCAGCACAGATACGCAGTATTTT.

The DNA of the CDR3 is TGTGCCAGCTCACCAGCGGGGGGCGAAGCTTTCTTT. Protein sequence: CASSPAGGEAFF. The gene calls are TRBV18 and TRBJ1-1; a weak D match, TRBD1 (6 bases). The CDR3 has 12 residues. V was trimmed by 2 bases and J by 8 bases, leaving 9 bases between them. Germline CDR1 and CDR2: KGHSH and LQKENI.

This chain joins TRBV27 and TRBJ1-2; D is perhaps TRBD1 (5 bases). The CDR3 is made up of 13 amino acids. The germline CDR1 and CDR2 sequences are MNHEY and SMNVEV (reference sequence). Trimming stripped 7 bases from V and 4 bases from J, with 13 bases between. The CDR3 sequence is CASKRQLGYGYTF. DNA for the CDR3: TGTGCCAGCAAACGACAGCTCGGCTATGGCTACACCTTC.

The V call is TRBV9, the J call TRBJ2-3, with 10 bases that match TRBD2. CDR3 length: 17 amino acids. Germline V gives CDR1 SGDLS, CDR2 YYNGEE. The V gene end was trimmed by 5 bases and the J gene end by 0 bases; junction bases not matched to a gene: 9. The CDR3 is CASSWERGGLSTDTQYF. The CDR3 nucleotides are TGTGCCAGCAGTTGGGAGCGGGGGGGTTTAAGCACAGATACGCAGTATTTT.

The genes are TRBV5-1 and TRBJ1-1; 10 positions agree with TRBD1. Germline trimming cut 2 bases from V and 5 bases from J; bases unmatched to any gene: 3. The CDR3 consists of 14 residues. Germline V CDR1 and CDR2: SGHRS, YFSETQ. The CDR3, as DNA: TGCGCCAGCAGCTTCGGACAGGGGGGGACTGAAGCTTTCTTT. Residues: CASSFGQGGTEAFF.

The genes are TRBV2 and TRBJ2-3, with D unclear. Germline assignment: CDR1 SNHLY and CDR2 FYNNEI. The CDR3 loop spans 12 amino acids. V shed 4 bases and J shed 2 bases, with 4 bases lying between them. This chain's CDR3 is CASSAVTDTQYF. The CDR3 nucleotides read TGTGCCAGCAGTGCGGTCACAGATACGCAGTATTTT.

The chain has TRBV7-3 and TRBJ2-1, with TRBD1 identical over 9 bases. Germline-derived CDR1 and CDR2 are SGHTA and FQGTGA. After removal of 8 bases from V and 4 bases from J, the junction contained 6 bases not matched to a gene. The length of the CDR3 is 14 residues. DNA of the CDR3: TGTGCCAGCTCCCGGGACAGGGTGTACAATGAGCAGTTCTTC. As protein: CASSRDRVYNEQFF.

The chain recombines TRBV29-1 with TRBJ1-2, with a tentative D call TRBD1 (5 bases). Trimming stripped 8 bases from V and 8 bases from J, with 21 bases between. From germline, CDR1 is SQVTM and CDR2 ANQGSEA. The CDR3 totals 13 residues. CDR3 protein: CSIRTGGTGGYTF. CDR3 nucleotides: TGCAGCATTCGGACCGGGGGAACCGGGGGCTACACCTTC.

The V and J genes are TRBV27 and TRBJ2-1; no clear D. Trimming cost V 6 bases and J 5 bases, with 14 bases left between them. The CDR3 runs 14 residues. Germline loops: CDR1 MNHEY, CDR2 SMNVEV (reference sequence). CDR3 DNA sequence: TGTGCCAGCAGCCGCGGTGCCCTCGACAATGAGCAGTTCTTC. This codes for CASSRGALDNEQFF.

This chain links TRBV6-5 with TRBJ1-1; TRBD1 matches at 7 bases. The CDR3 consists of 15 residues. J lost 1 base, V lost 6 bases, and 8 bases had no gene match. Germline lookup yields CDR1 MNHEY and CDR2 SVGAGI. As DNA, the CDR3 is TGTGCCAGCAGCCGGGGACAGACAAAGAACACTGAAGCTTTCTTT. Translation: CASSRGQTKNTEAFF.

V and J are TRBV28 and TRBJ1-2; 8 nucleotides align to TRBD1. V lost 7 bases to trimming and J lost 4 bases; unmatched junction nucleotides: 8. The CDR3 contains 14 residues. CDR1 and CDR2 (germline): MDHEN, SYDVKM. In DNA, the CDR3 is TGTGCCAGCATCAGAGTCGGGACAGGCTATGGCTACACCTTC. It is translated as CASIRVGTGYGYTF.

On this clone itself: Sequence at one end of the junction differs from germline and may be a read error. The rearrangement links TRBV9 to TRBJ1-3; no definite D call. CDR1 is SGDLS, CDR2 YYNGEE, per germline. CDR3 length equals 16 residues. The CDR3 DNA sequence: TGTGCCGGCAGCGTAGAGGGAGCTTTCTCTGGAAACACCATATATTTT. It specifies CAGSVEGAFSGNTIYF.

The chain uses TRBV29-1 and TRBJ1-2; the D is unclear. V was shortened by 0 bases and J by 5 bases, with 7 bases between the two germline ends. The CDR3 spans 12 residues. Germline V CDR1 and CDR2: SQVTM, ANQGSEA. The CDR3 is CSVEDRRYGYTF. The CDR3, as DNA: TGCAGCGTTGAAGATAGGAGGTATGGCTACACCTTC.

This rearrangement joins TRBV4-1 to TRBJ2-2, with 7 bases matching TRBD2. J gave up 3 bases and V 5 bases, and 3 bases lay outside the gene matches. This CDR3 has 14 amino acids. Per germline, CDR1 MGHRA and CDR2 YSYEKL. Here the CDR3 DNA reads TGCGCCAGCAGCTTCCGGGGGGACACCGGGGAGCTGTTTTTT. This encodes CASSFRGDTGELFF.

J is TRBJ2-6 and V is TRBV2; 8 nucleotides match TRBD1. The V gene's germline CDR1 is SNHLY and CDR2 FYNNEI. The CDR3 loop spans 15 amino acids. The V segment lost 6 bases and the J segment 4 bases; nucleotides outside the gene matches: 5. The CDR3 DNA is TGTGCCAGCAGGAAGACAGGGGTCGGGGCCAACGTCCTGACTTTC. It is translated as CASRKTGVGANVLTF.

Regarding this clone: Relative to the germline gene, one junction end is altered; a read error may explain this. The rearrangement uses TRBV7-9 and TRBJ1-6, with 9 bases aligning to TRBD1. In germline, CDR1 is SEHNR, CDR2 FQNEAQ (reference sequence). This CDR3 has 16 amino acids. The CDR3 nucleotides are TGTACCAGCAGCTTAATAGACAGGGGGACGGAGTCACCCCTCCACTTT. This encodes CTSSLIDRGTESPLHF.